Listed below are T cell receptor beta chains from one sample, sequenced in a study of regulatory T cells in long-lasting Graves disease. TCRdb re-derived calls from the multiplex PCR reads in MiXCR, one entry per CDR3 protein. The sample carries roughly 500,000 distinct CDR3 sequences, about 13% recorded once. This sample was shared with a second study, whose subject was T cells in Graves' hyperthyroidism and ophthalmopathy.

Material: peripheral blood mononuclear cells (PBMCs), obtained at new diagnosis, from a patient treated with antithyroid drugs. Receptors originate from a young man with Graves disease. Both conserved end residues are part of each CDR3. Fields, in order: V gene, D gene, clone size, J gene, CDR3 protein, CDR3 DNA. A D gene is named only where the DNA matches it firmly. Rows may omit the clone size; those that give it use once, few, many or a size class.

>TRBV25-1|NA|few|TRBJ2-1
CASSPNPRQQFF
TGTGCCAGCAGTCCCAACCCCCGGCAGCAGTTCTTC
>TRBV11-2|NA|many|TRBJ2-5
CASSLQFDSTGPQYF
TGTGCCAGCAGCTTACAATTCGACAGCACCGGGCCCCAGTACTTC
>TRBV10-2|NA|NA|TRBJ2-7
CASSELRGLSEQYF
TGCGCCAGCAGTGAGTTGCGGGGCCTGAGTGAGCAGTACTTC
>TRBV19|NA|many|TRBJ1-1
CASSNYAGAEAFF
TGTGCCAGTAGCAATTACGCAGGGGCTGAAGCTTTCTTT
>TRBV5-8|NA|many|TRBJ2-1
CATSRTYNEQFF
TGTGCCACCTCGCGGACCTACAATGAGCAGTTCTTC
>TRBV6-5|TRBD1|few|TRBJ2-7
CASSLNAGGTPHEQYF
TGTGCCAGCAGTTTGAACGCAGGGGGAACCCCACACGAGCAGTACTTC
>TRBV29-1|TRBD2|many|TRBJ2-1
CSVPAGAYNEQFF
TGCAGCGTGCCAGCGGGAGCCTACAATGAGCAGTTCTTC
>TRBV27|NA|many|TRBJ2-5
CASSSRGTADQETQYF
TGTGCCAGCAGTTCGCGGGGGACAGCGGACCAAGAGACCCAGTACTTC
>TRBV27|NA|few|TRBJ1-6
CASSPQTGTNNSPLHF
TGTGCCAGCAGTCCTCAAACCGGGACAAACAATTCACCCCTCCACTTT
>TRBV11-2|NA|many|TRBJ2-7
CASSSGAGLFLEQYF
TGTGCCAGCAGCTCAGGGGCGGGACTTTTCCTTGAGCAGTACTTC
>TRBV24-1|NA|NA|TRBJ2-7
CATSDRNSYEQYF
TGTGCCACCAGTGACCGGAACTCCTACGAGCAGTACTTC
>TRBV24-1|NA|few|TRBJ2-1
CATSDREYRVMGNEQFF
TGTGCCACCAGTGATCGTGAATATCGCGTAATGGGCAATGAGCAGTTCTTC
>TRBV3-1|TRBD2|many|TRBJ2-1
CASSQSKRERNEQFF
TGTGCCAGCAGCCAAAGCAAGCGGGAGAGGAATGAGCAGTTCTTC
>TRBV20-1|TRBD2|NA|TRBJ2-1
CSAPWTRRGGEQFF
TGCAGTGCCCCATGGACTAGACGGGGGGGAGAGCAGTTCTTC
>TRBV5-1|NA|few|TRBJ2-2
CASSFSRGGSSGELFF
TGCGCCAGCAGCTTCTCTAGAGGAGGATCTTCTGGGGAGCTGTTTTTT